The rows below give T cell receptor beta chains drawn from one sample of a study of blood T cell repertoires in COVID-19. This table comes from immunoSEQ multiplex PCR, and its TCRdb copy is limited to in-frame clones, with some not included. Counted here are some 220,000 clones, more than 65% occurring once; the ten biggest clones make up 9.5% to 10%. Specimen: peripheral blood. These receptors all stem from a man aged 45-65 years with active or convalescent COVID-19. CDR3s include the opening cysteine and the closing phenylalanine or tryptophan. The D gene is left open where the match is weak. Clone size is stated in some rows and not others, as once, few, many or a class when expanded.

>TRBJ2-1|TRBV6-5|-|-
CASSYSISTGRNEQFF
TGTGCCAGCAGTTACTCCATCTCGACAGGGAGGAATGAGCAGTTCTTC
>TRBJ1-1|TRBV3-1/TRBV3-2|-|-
CASSQDVFRGTEAFF
TGTGCCAGCAGCCAAGATGTTTTTCGGGGGACTGAAGCTTTCTTT
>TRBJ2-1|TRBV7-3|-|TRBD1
CASSSTGEKEQFF
TGTGCCAGCAGCTCGACAGGGGAAAAAGAGCAGTTCTTC
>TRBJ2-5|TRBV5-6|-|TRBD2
CASSFPSLAGGAAQYF
TGTGCCAGCAGCTTCCCTAGCTTAGCGGGTGGGGCGGCCCAGTACTTC
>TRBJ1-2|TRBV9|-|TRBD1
CASSLGDRTNYGYTF
TGTGCCAGCAGCCTAGGGGACAGAACTAACTATGGCTACACCTTC
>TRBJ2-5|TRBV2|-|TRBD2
CASRNRLAGEETQYF
TGTGCCAGCAGGAACCGACTAGCGGGAGAAGAGACCCAGTACTTC
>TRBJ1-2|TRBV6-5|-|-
CASKEGGARYGYTF
TGTGCCAGCAAGGAGGGGGGGGCGCGGTATGGCTACACCTTC
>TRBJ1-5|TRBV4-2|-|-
CASSQDRDQPQHF
TGTGCCAGCAGCCAGGACAGAGATCAGCCCCAGCATTTT
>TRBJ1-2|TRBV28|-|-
CAMRSRGDYGYTF
TGTGCCATGCGATCACGGGGAGACTATGGCTACACCTTC
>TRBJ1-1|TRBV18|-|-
CASSPTDSLKTEAFF
TGTGCCAGCTCACCAACGGACAGTCTGAAAACTGAAGCTTTCTTT
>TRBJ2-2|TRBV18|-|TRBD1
CASSPPGQGATGELFF
TGTGCCAGCTCACCACCGGGACAGGGGGCGACCGGGGAGCTGTTTTTT
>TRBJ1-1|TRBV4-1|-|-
CASSQEQGTEAFF
TGCGCCAGCAGCCAAGAGCAGGGTACTGAAGCTTTCTTT
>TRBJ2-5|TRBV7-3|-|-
CASSPGLKLQETQYF
TGTGCCAGCAGCCCTGGACTTAAGCTACAAGAGACCCAGTACTTC
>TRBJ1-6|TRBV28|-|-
CASSLTGSSPLHF
TGTGCCAGCAGTTTAACAGGGTCTTCACCCCTCCACTTT
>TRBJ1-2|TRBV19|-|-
CASSAAGRISGYTF
TGTGCCAGTAGTGCGGCGGGACGGATCTCGGGCTACACCTTC
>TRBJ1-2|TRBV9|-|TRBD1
CASSVTGALYKPTNYGYTF
TGTGCCAGCAGCGTAACAGGGGCCCTCTATAAGCCTACTAACTATGGCTACACCTTC
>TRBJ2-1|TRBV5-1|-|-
CASSPSHIYNEQFF
TGCGCCAGCAGCCCAAGCCATATTTACAATGAGCAGTTCTTC
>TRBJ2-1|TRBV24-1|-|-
CATSEQTRGSYNEQFF
TGTGCCACCAGTGAGCAAACAAGAGGCTCCTACAATGAGCAGTTCTTC
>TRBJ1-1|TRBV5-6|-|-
CASSLQENTEAFF
TGTGCCAGCAGCTTGCAGGAAAACACTGAAGCTTTCTTT
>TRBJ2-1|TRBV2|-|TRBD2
CASSEAVSGRMFF
TGTGCCAGCAGTGAAGCTGTTAGCGGGAGAATGTTCTTC
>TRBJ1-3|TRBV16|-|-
CASRPQGARNTIYF
TGTGCCAGCAGACCTCAAGGGGCGCGAAACACCATATATTTT
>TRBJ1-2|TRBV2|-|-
CASRRLGLNYGYTF
TGTGCCAGCAGGCGATTGGGCCTTAACTATGGCTACACCTTC
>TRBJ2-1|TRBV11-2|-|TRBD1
CASSWDRGSYNEQFF
TGTGCCAGCAGCTGGGACAGGGGCTCCTACAATGAGCAGTTCTTC
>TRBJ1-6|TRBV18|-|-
CASSPPGGSNSPLHF
TGTGCCAGCTCACCGCCGGGAGGGTCGAATTCACCCCTCCACTTT
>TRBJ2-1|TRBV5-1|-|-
CASSFITPRQVGEQFF
TGCGCCAGCAGCTTCATCACCCCAAGACAGGTGGGAGAGCAGTTCTTC
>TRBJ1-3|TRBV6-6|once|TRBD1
CASSTGDRDTIYF
TGTGCCAGCAGTACAGGGGATCGGGACACCATATATTTT
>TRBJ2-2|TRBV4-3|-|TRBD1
CASSQETLRQGAIGELFF
TGCGCCAGCAGCCAAGAAACATTGAGACAGGGGGCGATCGGGGAGCTGTTTTTT
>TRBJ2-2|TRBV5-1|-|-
CASSLRGAGETGELFF
TGCGCCAGCAGCTTGCGGGGGGCAGGGGAGACCGGGGAGCTGTTTTTT
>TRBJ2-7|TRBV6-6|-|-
CASSLNPSRSYEQYF
TGTGCCAGCAGTTTAAATCCTAGCAGGTCCTACGAGCAGTACTTC
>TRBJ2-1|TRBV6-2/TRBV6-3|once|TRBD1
CASSYSLRTGYNEQFF
TGTGCCAGCAGTTACTCACTTCGGACAGGGTACAATGAGCAGTTCTTC
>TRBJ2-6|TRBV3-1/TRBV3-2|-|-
CASSQIAGAGANVLTF
TGTGCCAGCAGCCAAATCGCAGGGGCTGGGGCCAACGTCCTGACTTTC
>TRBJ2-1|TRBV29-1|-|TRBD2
CSVEGLAGPYNEQFF
TGCAGCGTTGAGGGACTAGCGGGACCCTACAATGAGCAGTTCTTC
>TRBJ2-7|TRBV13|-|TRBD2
CASSPRLAGVPYEQYF
TGTGCCAGCAGCCCCCGACTAGCGGGAGTTCCCTACGAGCAGTACTTC
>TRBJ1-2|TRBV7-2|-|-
CASSLGRGFGYTF
TGTGCCAGCAGCTTAGGGAGGGGATTCGGCTACACCTTC
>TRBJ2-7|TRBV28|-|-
CASSPRLDEQYF
TGTGCCAGCAGCCCTCGACTAGACGAGCAGTACTTC
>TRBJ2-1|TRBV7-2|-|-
CASSSGWRSYNEQFF
TGTGCCAGCAGCTCGGGGTGGCGGTCCTACAATGAGCAGTTCTTC